This TCR beta chain was captured in a study of cytomegalovirus exposure and HLA in healthy donors. Study overall: Early on, a data release was issued that held tens of millions of unique TCRs from HLA-typed donors. Overall study results and limits: Later analysis indicated greater clonal expansion among HLA-associated TCR beta chains than among equally common other chains. Most TCR sequences were seen very rarely across donors, but some public TCRs occurred in many.

PCR employed 60 Vbeta and 13 Jbeta primers. Clones were read by immunoSEQ multiplex PCR, and TCRdb kept only the in-frame ones, dropping some. In the table there are approximately 150,000 clones, over 60% of which are singletons. In germline, CDR1 is KGHSH, CDR2 LQKENI. The CDR3 length is 15 residues. V lost 6 bases and J lost 2, with 14 bases in between. With respect to this clone: The antigen is unknown.

The chain employs TRBV18 and TRBJ1-5, with D hard to call. Sequences were obtained from PBMCs. The source is a woman in her twenties or thirties in good health and CMV-seronegative. CDR3 DNA: TGTGCCAGCTCGCCCGGGAAAACGGGCAATCAGCCCCAGCATTTT. The encoded protein is CASSPGKTGNQPQHF.